This T cell receptor beta chain was found in a study of blood T cell repertoires in COVID-19. About the study: Spain, Italy and the United States supplied samples that represented acute and convalescent COVID-19. In each case, the material was cDNA or gDNA derived from T cells, B-cell-depleted T cells, or PBMCs.

Repertoires were generated with immunoSEQ multiplex PCR, while TCRdb's copy carries only in-frame clones and drops some. Seen here are a few hundred thousand clones, about 87% observed once, and the top ten hold 2.5% to 3.5%. V dropped 3 bases and J dropped 0; count of bases not matched to a gene: 11. This CDR3 region has 19 residues. Germline CDR1 reads KGHSH; CDR2 reads LQKENI. Sequenced sample: peripheral blood. The source is a human donor in a cohort sampled during active COVID-19. The chain employs TRBV18 and TRBJ1-6; 7 positions match TRBD1. In DNA form, the CDR3 reads TGTGCCAGCTCACCCACGGGACAGTCCTTACACTCCTATAATTCACCCCTCCACTTT. Translation gives CASSPTGQSLHSYNSPLHF.